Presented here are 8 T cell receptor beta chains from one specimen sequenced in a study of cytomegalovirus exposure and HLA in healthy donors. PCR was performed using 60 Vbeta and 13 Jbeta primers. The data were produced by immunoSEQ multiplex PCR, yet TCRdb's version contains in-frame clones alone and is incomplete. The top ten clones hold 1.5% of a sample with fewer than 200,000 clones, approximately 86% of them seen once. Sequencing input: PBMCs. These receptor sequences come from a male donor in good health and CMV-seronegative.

The CDR3 is CASSWIEVSGYTF. CDR3 sequence (DNA): TGTGCCAGCAGCTGGATTGAAGTTAGCGGCTACACCTTC. This chain connects TRBV7-2 to TRBJ1-2; no clear D. The V and J ends lost 4 bases and 8 bases respectively, with 14 bases between them. Germline V gene data show CDR1 as SGHTA and CDR2 as FQGNSA. CDR3 length: 13 residues.

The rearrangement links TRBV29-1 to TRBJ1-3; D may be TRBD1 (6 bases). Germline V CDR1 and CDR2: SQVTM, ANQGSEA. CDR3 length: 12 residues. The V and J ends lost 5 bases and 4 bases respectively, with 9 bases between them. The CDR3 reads CSVYRDGNTIYF. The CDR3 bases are TGCAGCGTTTACAGGGACGGAAACACCATATATTTT.

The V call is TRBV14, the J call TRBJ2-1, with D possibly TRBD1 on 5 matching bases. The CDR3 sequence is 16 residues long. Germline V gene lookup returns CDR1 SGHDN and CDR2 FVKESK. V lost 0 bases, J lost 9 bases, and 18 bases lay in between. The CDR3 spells CASSQEGSAGQGEQFF. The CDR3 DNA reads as TGTGCCAGCAGCCAAGAGGGGTCGGCAGGGCAAGGTGAGCAGTTCTTC.

CDR3 sequence: CASSQRGPSGSHEQYF. As DNA, the CDR3 is TGTGCCAGCAGCCAAAGGGGGCCTAGCGGGAGTCACGAGCAGTACTTC. The chain combines TRBV7-3 with TRBJ2-7; the match to TRBD2 covers 10 bases. J was trimmed by 5 bases and V by 5 bases; bases with no gene match: 12. Germline CDR1 reads SGHTA; CDR2 reads FQGTGA. This CDR3 region has 16 residues.

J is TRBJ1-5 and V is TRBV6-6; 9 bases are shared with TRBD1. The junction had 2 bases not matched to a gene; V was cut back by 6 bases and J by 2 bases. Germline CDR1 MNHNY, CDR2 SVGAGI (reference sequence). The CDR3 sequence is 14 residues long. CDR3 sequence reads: CASSGDRGNQPQHF. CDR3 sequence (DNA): TGTGCCAGCAGCGGGGACAGGGGCAATCAGCCCCAGCATTTT.

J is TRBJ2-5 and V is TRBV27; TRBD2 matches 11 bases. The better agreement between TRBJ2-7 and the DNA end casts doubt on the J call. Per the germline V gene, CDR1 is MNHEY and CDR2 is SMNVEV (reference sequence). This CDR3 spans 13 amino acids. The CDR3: CASRLAGAYEQYF. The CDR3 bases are TGTGCCAGCAGACTAGCGGGAGCCTACGAGCAGTACTTC.

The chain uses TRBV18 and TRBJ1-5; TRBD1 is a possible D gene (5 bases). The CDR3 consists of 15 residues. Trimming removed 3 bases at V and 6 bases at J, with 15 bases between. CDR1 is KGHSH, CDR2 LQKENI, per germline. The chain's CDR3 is CASSPDTPGGQPQHF. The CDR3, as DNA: TGTGCCAGCTCACCGGACACGCCGGGGGGTCAGCCCCAGCATTTT.

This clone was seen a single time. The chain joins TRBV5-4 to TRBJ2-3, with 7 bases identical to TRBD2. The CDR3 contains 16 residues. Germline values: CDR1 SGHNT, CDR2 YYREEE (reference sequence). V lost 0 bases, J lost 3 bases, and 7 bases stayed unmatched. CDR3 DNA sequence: TGTGCCAGCAGCTTGGTGGGCGGGAGAAGGACAGATACGCAGTATTTT. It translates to CASSLVGGRRTDTQYF.